This TCR beta chain was recovered during a study of blood T cell repertoires in COVID-19. Study information: Nucleic acid was either cDNA or gDNA, and it came from T cells, B-cell-depleted T cells, or PBMCs.

CDR3 length: 16 residues. Germline V gene data show CDR1 as ENHRY and CDR2 as SYGVKD. V was cut by 7 bases and J by 4 bases, with 21 bases left in between. Details on this clone: This sample includes further DNA sequences coding for the same CDR3.

Some clones are missing from TCRdb's copy, which holds only in-frame ones; the method was immunoSEQ multiplex PCR. The sample has approximately 49,000 clones, about 87% seen once. Sequencing was done on a sample of peripheral blood. The rearrangement joins TRBV10-3 to TRBJ2-3, with TRBD2 as a possible D gene (7 bases). The receptor's source is a man aged 50-60 years with acute or convalescent COVID-19. CDR3 loop: CAITEGGRRGADTQYF. CDR3 DNA: TGTGCCATCACCGAGGGGGGGCGGCGGGGTGCAGATACGCAGTATTTT.